This entry concerns a single T cell receptor beta chain. The data were obtained in a study of Ad26.COV2.S vaccination and SARS-CoV-2 variants. Study overall: The authors gave Ad26.COV2.S intramuscularly, either once or twice 56 days apart.

Treatment denoted: some 19 received Ad26.COV2.S at low or high dose, single or two shots; a few received placebo; per-sample allocation not given. Sampling occurred on day 63 after the first vaccine or placebo injection. This CDR3 has 14 residues. The germline V gene has CDR1 SGHRS and CDR2 YFSETQ. V shed 3 bases and J shed 1 base, with 10 bases lying between them. Using immunoSEQ multiplex PCR, the repertoire was profiled, and TCRdb retains in-frame clones only, with some absent. The sample holds around 400,000 clones; approximately 92% are singletons and the top ten take 12%. This clonotype was sampled from a person aged 18-65 years who received the Ad26.COV2.S COVID-19 vaccine or a placebo. Material: peripheral blood, obtained in a trial of Ad26.COV2.S vaccine versus placebo. The rearrangement joins TRBV5-1 to TRBJ2-5, with D perhaps matching TRBD1 (5 bases). This CDR3 reads CASSSQGSQETQYF. CDR3 in DNA: TGCGCCAGCAGCTCGCAGGGCTCCCAAGAGACCCAGTACTTC.